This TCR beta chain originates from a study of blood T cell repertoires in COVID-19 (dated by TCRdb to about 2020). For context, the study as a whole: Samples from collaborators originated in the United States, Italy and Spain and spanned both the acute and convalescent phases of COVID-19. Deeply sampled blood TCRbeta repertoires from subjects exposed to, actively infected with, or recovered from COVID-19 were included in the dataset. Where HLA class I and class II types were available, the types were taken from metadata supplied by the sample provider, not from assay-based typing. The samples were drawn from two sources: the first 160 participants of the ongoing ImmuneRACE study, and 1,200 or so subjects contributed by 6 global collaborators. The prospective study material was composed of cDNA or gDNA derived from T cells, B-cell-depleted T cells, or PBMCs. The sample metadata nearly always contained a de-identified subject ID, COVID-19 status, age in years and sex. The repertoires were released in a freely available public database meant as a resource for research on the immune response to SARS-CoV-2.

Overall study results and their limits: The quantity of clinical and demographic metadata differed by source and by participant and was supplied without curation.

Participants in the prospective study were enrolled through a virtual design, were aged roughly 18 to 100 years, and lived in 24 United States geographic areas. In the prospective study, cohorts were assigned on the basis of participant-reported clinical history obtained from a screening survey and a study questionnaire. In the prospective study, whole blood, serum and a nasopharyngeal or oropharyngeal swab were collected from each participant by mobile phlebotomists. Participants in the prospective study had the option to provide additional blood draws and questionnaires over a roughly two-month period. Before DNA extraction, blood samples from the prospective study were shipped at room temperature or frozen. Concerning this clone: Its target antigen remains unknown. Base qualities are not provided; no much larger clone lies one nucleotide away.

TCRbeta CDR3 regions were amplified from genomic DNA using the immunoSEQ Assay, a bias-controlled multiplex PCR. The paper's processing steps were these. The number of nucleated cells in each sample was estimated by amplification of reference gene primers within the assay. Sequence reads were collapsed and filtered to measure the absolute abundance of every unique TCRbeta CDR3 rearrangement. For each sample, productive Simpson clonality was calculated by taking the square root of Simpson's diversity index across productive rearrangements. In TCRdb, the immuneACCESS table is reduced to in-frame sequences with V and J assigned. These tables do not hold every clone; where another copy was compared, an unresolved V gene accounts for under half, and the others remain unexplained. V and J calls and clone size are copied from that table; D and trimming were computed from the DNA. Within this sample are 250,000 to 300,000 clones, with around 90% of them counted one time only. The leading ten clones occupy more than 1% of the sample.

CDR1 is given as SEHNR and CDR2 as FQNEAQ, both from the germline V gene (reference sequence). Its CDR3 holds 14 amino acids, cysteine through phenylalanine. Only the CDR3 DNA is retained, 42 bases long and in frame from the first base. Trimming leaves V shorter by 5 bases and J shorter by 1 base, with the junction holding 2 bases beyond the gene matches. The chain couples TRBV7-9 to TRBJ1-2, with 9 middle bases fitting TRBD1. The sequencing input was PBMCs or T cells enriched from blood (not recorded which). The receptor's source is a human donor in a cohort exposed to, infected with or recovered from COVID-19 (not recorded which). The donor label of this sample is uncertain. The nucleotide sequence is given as TGTGCCAGCAGCCGGGACAGGGTTAACTATGGCTACACCTTC. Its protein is CASSRDRVNYGYTF.